The present entry profiles one TCR beta chain with its context. Its binding antigen is unknown. Per-base qualities were not stored, and no clone one base away is much larger. Ficoll-Paque density gradient centrifugation was the method used to isolate PBMCs. This specimen comes from a study of T-cell memory formation after mild COVID-19 (dated by TCRdb to the early 2020s). For the wider study: TCR sequence clusters from the two donors were found to be largely donor specific. T-cell clones expanding and contracting after mild COVID-19 in two donors were tracked by longitudinal TCRalpha and TCRbeta repertoire sequencing. Two young, previously healthy adult volunteers made up the cohort, one male and one female. On the study overall, not on this receptor specifically: Contracting CD4+ clones were found mainly in CM and EM memory subsets, while CD8+ clones were enriched in EMRA. Clones that contracted from day 15 to 85 showed balanced CD4/CD8 phenotypes, whereas a second wave of clones that expanded from day 15 to 37 leaned towards CD4+. The second-wave clones that peaked on day 37 were not confirmed to be SARS-CoV-2 specific. Only a couple of mild cases were covered by the study, and larger cohorts that include severe cases with pre-infection samples were considered necessary. Some responding clones were detected in pre-infection memory, which suggested that pre-existing cross-reactive memory T cells had joined the SARS-CoV-2 response.

Taken from cysteine to phenylalanine, the CDR3 has 15 residues. CDR3 DNA only is kept here, 45 bases in frame from base 1. CDR1 and CDR2 are read off the germline V gene as KGHDR and SFDVKD. V loses 3 bases of germline sequence and J loses 6 bases, and the interval between the two ends is 14 bases. Sequencing used an Illumina NovaSeq 6000. Using 5'RACE with constant-segment primers, TCRalpha and TCRbeta cDNA libraries were constructed, with sample barcodes and unique molecular identifiers added in the process. RNA was extracted from every sample with Trizol reagent. The libraries were amplified in two PCR steps, and the second step added a second sample barcode and Illumina TruSeq adapters. Libraries were sequenced on an Illumina NovaSeq with 2 x 150 bp paired-end reads. The published analysis was carried out like this. The reads were demultiplexed and collapsed into UMI-guided consensus sequences using migec v1.2.7. Using mixcr v2.1.11, UMI consensuses were aligned to TRA and TRB V and J templates and then assembled into clonotypes. A clonotype was counted as expanded or contracted only if both edgeR and NoisET called the change significant, with noise models trained on biological replicates. For edgeR calls, the thresholds were a false discovery rate-adjusted p below 0.01 and a log2 fold-change of 1. As an exploratory analysis of dynamics, PCA with hierarchical clustering was applied to max-normalized trajectories of the 1000 most abundant clonotypes. Each responding clone was given a CD4 or CD8 phenotype based on the CD4+ and CD8+ repertoires, which had been sequenced separately. The public reads were quality trimmed at Q25 with fastp and then assembled into clones with MiXCR by TCRdb, keeping productive beta chains. Entries that share a CDR3 protein sequence are merged under the most common genes and DNA. TCRdb's processing, not the study's, gives the V and J calls here. The sample table shows approximately 560,000 distinct CDR3 sequences, and about 18% are seen once. Roughly 7.7% of the sample is taken by the ten largest.

Sequencing input: PBMCs or a T cell subset sorted from them (not recorded which). The rearranged chain carries TRBV24-1 and TRBJ2-1; no D segment can be confidently identified. This receptor was identified in an adult woman who had mild COVID-19 (a few samples of this study predate the infection). The sample titles of this study are shuffled in the database, so cell type and time point are left out; the donor was told from shared clones. In nucleotides, the sequence is TGTGCCACCAGTGATAGGGCTAGGTGGGGCAATGAGCAGTTCTTC. It translates as CATSDRARWGNEQFF.